This T cell receptor beta chain was found in a study of graft-versus-host responses after intestinal transplantation. The protocol was immunoSEQ multiplex PCR, while the TCRdb copy is restricted to in-frame clones and leaves out a portion. This table holds fewer than 45,000 clones, 90% to 95% found once. The source was PBMCs, collected 524 days after transplant. The sequence was obtained from a human patient who received an intestinal transplant, so some T cells may come from the graft donor.

DNA for the CDR3: TGTGCCAGCTCACCACCGAGCACAGATACGCAGTATTTT. Translation: CASSPPSTDTQYF. J is TRBJ2-3 and V is TRBV18; D not resolved. This CDR3 has 13 residues. Deletions cut 0 bases from V and 0 bases from J, with 1 base between. Germline loops: CDR1 KGHSH, CDR2 LQKENI.